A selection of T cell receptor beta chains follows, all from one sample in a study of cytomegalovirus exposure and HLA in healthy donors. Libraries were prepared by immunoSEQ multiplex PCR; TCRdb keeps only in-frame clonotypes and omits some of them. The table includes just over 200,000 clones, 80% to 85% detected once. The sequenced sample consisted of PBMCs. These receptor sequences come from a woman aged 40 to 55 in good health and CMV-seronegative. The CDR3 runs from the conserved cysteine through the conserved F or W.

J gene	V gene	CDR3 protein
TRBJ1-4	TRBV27	CASSRNSGGKLFF
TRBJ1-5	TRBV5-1	CARNRDRRGEYHQPQHF
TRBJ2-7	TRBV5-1	CASSFLTSGSSYEQYF
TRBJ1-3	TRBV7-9	CASSPTVNTIYF
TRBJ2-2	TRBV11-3	CASSLRLAGESAGELFF
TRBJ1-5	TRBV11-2	CASSLDRPNQPQHF
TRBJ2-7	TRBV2	CASSESVFSDSAYEQYF
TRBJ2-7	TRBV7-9	CASKDSSYEQYF
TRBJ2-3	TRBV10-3	CAINQRQGQDTQYF
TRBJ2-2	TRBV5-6	CASSPLHTGELFF
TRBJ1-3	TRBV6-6	CASSYTHRQAGNTIYF
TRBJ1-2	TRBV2	CASSGQVNYGYTF
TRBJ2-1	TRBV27	CASSFLGIAGVSYNEQFF
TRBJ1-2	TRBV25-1	CASSEAIRGNGYTF
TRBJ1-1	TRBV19	CASSIGWGGSEAFF
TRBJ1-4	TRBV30	CAWSVLGTGTEKLFF
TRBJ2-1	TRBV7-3	CASSLSSGFPSSYNEQFF
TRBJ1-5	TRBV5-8	CASSSGQGLHQPQHF
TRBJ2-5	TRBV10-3	CAIGGPGETQYF
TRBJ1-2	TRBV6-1	CASSEALTGGYYGYTF
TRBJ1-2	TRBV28	CASSSGQGANGYTF
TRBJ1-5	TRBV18	CASSRTGGAVGNQPQHF
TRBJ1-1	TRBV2	CARTGLEAFF
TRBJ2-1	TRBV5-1	CASSTRASGIYNEQFF
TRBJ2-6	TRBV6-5	CASSQASGANVLTF
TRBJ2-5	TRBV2	CASSYHGETQYF
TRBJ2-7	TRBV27	CASSLLGQGLYEQYF
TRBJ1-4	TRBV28	CASSPDVGGGEKLFF
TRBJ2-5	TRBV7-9	CASSPGLATETQYF